Listed below are T cell receptor beta chains from one sample, sequenced in a study of molecular identifiers for immune sequencing clone quantification. TCRdb reprocessed the PCR reads via MiXCR and lists one record per CDR3 protein. The table records 460,000 or so distinct CDR3 sequences, over 20% of them present only once. Sequencing was carried out using naive CD8+ T cells from blood, with Jurkat cell RNA spiked in. These receptors all come from a human donor in good health. Some libraries in this study had Jurkat cell RNA spiked in. The conserved cysteine and the conserved F or W are not part of the CDR3 here. The D gene is left open where the match is weak. A row's size may be missing; if present it is once, few, many or a size class.

clone_size	d_call	j_call	v_call	cdr3_aa
-	-	TRBJ1-3	TRBV7-8	ASSEPGSGNTIY
-	-	TRBJ1-4	TRBV18	ASSLTQQASATNEKLF
many	-	TRBJ1-4	TRBV12-3/TRBV12-4	ASSPTQHNEKLF
-	TRBD1	TRBJ1-1	TRBV9	ASSDAPGQISTEAF
once	-	TRBJ2-3	TRBV24-1	ATSGLTSTDTQY
-	-	TRBJ2-3	TRBV6-1	ANSETTYPY
few	-	TRBJ2-7	TRBV5-6	ASSFQLGDYAYEQY
-	-	TRBJ1-5	TRBV12-5	ASGVGANQPQH
few	-	TRBJ1-2	TRBV30	AWSVLAEYGYT
-	-	TRBJ2-2	TRBV20-1	SAKPATNTGELF
many	TRBD2	TRBJ2-5	TRBV13	ASSLVTSGVQETQY
-	-	TRBJ2-2	TRBV3-1	ASSHGRGEGVSTGELF
-	TRBD1	TRBJ1-2	TRBV3-1	ASSQGSGTGAFGYT
-	-	TRBJ1-1	TRBV29-1	SATLNSQAF
many	TRBD2	TRBJ2-3	TRBV11-2	ASCSGGRTDTQY
-	-	TRBJ1-6	TRBV4-3	ASSAGDSPLH
-	TRBD1	TRBJ2-7	TRBV7-9	ASSSRQGRGYEQY
-	-	TRBJ2-7	TRBV30	ACNRQPRDNIIPQY
-	TRBD1	TRBJ2-3	TRBV7-9	ASSPPTGESTDTQY
-	TRBD2	TRBJ2-2	TRBV7-9	ASSQGLTNTGELF
few	-	TRBJ1-1	TRBV10-3	AISTANTEAF
few	-	TRBJ1-6	TRBV27	ASSLNPGILPLH
many	-	TRBJ2-5	TRBV7-6	ASSPGGGQETQY
many	TRBD1	TRBJ1-1	TRBV20-1	SASVQGGYSTEAF
-	-	TRBJ2-4	TRBV6-1	ATAWEGGAKNIQY
few	-	TRBJ1-5	TRBV28	ASKRHHGGNQPQH
many	-	TRBJ1-1	TRBV27	ASSSVGPSNTEAF
few	-	TRBJ1-2	TRBV2	ASSETRSYGYT
few	TRBD2	TRBJ2-3	TRBV7-9	ASTDGLAGTDTQY
-	-	TRBJ2-1	TRBV5-1	ASSPLGGRDYNEQF
few	-	TRBJ2-1	TRBV7-9	ASSLVIAGLDNEQF
-	-	TRBJ1-1	TRBV6-2/TRBV6-3	ASSYPFRELQTEAF
-	-	TRBJ1-5	TRBV21-1	ASSKAHAQRVYQPQH
few	-	TRBJ1-5	TRBV28	ASLTPRGGGGQPQH
few	-	TRBJ2-7	TRBV29-1	KWGGGAPYEQY
few	-	TRBJ1-5	TRBV28	ASSSRVMDNQPQH
few	TRBD2	TRBJ2-3	TRBV27	ASSLYGLAGSTDTQY
-	-	TRBJ2-3	TRBV28	ASSTYVLSTDTQY
-	-	TRBJ2-3	TRBV9	ASSEGTWNSDTQY
few	TRBD2	TRBJ2-1	TRBV5-4	ASSFLGLAGLNEQF
few	-	TRBJ2-1	TRBV3-1	ASSQDEFSYNEQF